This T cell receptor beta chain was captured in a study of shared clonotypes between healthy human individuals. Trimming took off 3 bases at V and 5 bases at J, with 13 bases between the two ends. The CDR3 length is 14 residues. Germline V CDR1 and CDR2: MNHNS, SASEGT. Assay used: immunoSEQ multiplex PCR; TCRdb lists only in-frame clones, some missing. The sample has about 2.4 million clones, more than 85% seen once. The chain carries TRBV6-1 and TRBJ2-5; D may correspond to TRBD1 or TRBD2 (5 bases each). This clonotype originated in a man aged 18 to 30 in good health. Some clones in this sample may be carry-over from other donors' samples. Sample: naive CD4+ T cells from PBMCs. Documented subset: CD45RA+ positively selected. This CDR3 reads CASSEGPFGETQYF. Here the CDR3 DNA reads TGTGCCAGCAGTGAGGGACCCTTCGGTGAGACCCAGTACTTC.